Described below is a single T cell receptor (beta chain) sequence and its context. This entry is derived from a study of T cell changes during pregnancy in multiple sclerosis. Only in-frame clones appear in the TCRdb table, and some are missing; sequencing was by immunoSEQ multiplex PCR. The sample shows roughly 100,000 clones, 75% to 95% of them seen only once. The clonotype comes from a female donor with multiple sclerosis, enrolled in a pregnancy study. The sequencing here drew on peripheral blood, taken in the second trimester of pregnancy.

In DNA, the CDR3 is TGTGCCAGCAGCTTAGCTCCGGCCAGCGGAACTGAAGCTTTCTTT. Protein: CASSLAPASGTEAFF. The V gene is TRBV7-2, the J gene TRBJ1-1; D unresolved. CDR3 size: 15 residues. V gave up 0 bases and J gave up 5 bases, with 13 bases separating them. The germline CDR1 and CDR2 sequences are SGHTA and FQGNSA.